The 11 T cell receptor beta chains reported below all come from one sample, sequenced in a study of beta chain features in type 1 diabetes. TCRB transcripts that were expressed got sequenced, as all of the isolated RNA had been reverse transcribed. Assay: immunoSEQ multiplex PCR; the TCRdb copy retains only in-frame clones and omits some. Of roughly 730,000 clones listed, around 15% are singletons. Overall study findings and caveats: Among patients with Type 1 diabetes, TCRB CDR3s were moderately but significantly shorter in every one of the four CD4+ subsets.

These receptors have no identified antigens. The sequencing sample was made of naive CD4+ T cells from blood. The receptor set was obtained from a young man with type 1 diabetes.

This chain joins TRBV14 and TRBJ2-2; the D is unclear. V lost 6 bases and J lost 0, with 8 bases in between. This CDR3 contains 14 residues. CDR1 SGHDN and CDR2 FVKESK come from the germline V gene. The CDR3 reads CASSRLANTGELFF. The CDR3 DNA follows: TGTGCCAGCAGTCGACTGGCGAACACCGGGGAGCTGTTTTTT.

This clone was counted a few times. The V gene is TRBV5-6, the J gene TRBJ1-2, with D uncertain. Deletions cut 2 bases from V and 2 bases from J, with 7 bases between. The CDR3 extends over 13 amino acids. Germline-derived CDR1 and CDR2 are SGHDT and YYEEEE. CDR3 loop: CASSFEGNYGYTF. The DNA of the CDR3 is TGTGCCAGCAGCTTTGAGGGAAACTATGGCTACACCTTC.

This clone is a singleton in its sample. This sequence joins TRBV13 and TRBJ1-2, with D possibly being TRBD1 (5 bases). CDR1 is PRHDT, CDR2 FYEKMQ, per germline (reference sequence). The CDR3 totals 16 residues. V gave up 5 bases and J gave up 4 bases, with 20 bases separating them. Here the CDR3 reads CASSPNFGGGPYGYTF. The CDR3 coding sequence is TGTGCCAGCAGCCCCAATTTTGGGGGGGGACCCTATGGCTACACCTTC.

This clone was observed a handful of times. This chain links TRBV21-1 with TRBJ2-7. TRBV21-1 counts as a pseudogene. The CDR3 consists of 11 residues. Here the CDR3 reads CASRRSYEQYF. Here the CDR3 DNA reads TGTGCCAGCAGAAGATCCTACGAGCAGTACTTC.

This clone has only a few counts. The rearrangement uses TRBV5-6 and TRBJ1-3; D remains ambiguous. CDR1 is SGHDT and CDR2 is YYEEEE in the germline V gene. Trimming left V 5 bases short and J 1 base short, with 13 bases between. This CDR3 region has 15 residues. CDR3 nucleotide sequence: TGTGCCAGCAGTCCCCCTACTAGGTCTGGAAACACCATATATTTT. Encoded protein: CASSPPTRSGNTIYF.

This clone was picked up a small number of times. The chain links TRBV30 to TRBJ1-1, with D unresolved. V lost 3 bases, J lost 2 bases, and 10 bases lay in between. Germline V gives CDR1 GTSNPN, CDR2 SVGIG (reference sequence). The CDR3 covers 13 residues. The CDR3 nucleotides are TGTGCCTGGAGAAGAAATTCTAACACTGAAGCTTTCTTT. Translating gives CAWRRNSNTEAFF.

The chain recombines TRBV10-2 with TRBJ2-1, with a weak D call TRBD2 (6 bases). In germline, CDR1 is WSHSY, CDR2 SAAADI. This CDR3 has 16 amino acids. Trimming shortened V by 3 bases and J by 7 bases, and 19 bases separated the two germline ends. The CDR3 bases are TGCGCCAGCAGTGACATTGGCGGGGTTAGTGGGAATGAGCAGTTCTTC. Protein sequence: CASSDIGGVSGNEQFF.

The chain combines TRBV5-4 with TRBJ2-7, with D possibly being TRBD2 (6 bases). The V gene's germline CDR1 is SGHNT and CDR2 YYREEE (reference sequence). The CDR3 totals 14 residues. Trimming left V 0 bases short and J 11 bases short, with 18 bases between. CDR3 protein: CASSLGQGTREKYF. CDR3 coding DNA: TGTGCCAGCAGCTTGGGGCAGGGCACCCGGGAGAAGTACTTC.

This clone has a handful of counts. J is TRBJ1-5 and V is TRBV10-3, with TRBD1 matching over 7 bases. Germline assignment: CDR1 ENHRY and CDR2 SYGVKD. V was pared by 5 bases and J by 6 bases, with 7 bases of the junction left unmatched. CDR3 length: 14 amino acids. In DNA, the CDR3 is TGTGCCATCAGTATGGGACAGAGGGGTCAGCCCCAGCATTTT. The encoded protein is CAISMGQRGQPQHF.

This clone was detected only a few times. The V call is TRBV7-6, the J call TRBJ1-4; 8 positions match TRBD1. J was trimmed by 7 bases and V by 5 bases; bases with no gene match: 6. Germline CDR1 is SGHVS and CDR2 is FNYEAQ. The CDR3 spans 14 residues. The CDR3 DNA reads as TGTGCCAGCAGCGCCCGGACAGGGCGTGAAAAACTGTTTTTT. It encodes CASSARTGREKLFF.

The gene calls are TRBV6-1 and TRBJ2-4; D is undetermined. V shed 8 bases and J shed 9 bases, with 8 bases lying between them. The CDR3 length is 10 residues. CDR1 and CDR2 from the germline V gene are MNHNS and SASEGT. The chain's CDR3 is CASSSAIQYF. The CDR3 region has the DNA TGTGCCAGCTCTTCCGCCATTCAGTACTTC.